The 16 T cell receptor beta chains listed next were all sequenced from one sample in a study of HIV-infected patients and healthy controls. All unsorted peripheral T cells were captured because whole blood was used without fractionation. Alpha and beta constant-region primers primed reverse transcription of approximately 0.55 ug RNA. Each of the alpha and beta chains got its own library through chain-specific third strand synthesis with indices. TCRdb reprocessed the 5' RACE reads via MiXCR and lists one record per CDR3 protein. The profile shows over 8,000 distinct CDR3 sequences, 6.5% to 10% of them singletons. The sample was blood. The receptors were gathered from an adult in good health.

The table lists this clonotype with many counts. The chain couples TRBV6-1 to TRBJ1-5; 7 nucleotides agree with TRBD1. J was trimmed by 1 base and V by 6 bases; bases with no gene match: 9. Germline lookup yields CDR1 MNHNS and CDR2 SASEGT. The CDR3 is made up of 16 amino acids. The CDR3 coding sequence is TGTGCCAGCAGAAACTACGGACAGGTCAGCAATCAGCCCCAGCATTTT. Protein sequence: CASRNYGQVSNQPQHF.

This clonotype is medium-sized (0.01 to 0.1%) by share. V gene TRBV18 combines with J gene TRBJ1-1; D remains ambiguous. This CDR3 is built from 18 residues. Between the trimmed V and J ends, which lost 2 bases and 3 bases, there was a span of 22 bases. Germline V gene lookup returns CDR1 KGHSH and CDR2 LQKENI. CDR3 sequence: CASSPILSGRLSDTEAFF. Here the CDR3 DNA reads TGTGCCAGCTCACCAATTCTATCTGGACGGCTAAGCGACACTGAAGCTTTCTTT.

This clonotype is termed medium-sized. As DNA, the CDR3 is TGTGCCAGCAGTGACTCTGAACAAGAAAACATTCAGTACTTC. Protein sequence: CASSDSEQENIQYF. The chain joins TRBV2 to TRBJ2-4; D not certain. Germline CDR1 is SNHLY and CDR2 is FYNNEI. The CDR3 is made up of 14 amino acids. The V end lost 3 bases, the J end lost 5 bases, and 11 bases lay between the germline ends.

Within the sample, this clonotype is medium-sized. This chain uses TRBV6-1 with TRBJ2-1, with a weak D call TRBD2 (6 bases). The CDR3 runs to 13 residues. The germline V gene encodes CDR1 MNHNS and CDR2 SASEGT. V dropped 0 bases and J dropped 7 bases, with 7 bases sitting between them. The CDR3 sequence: CASSEADYNEQFF. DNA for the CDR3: TGTGCCAGCAGTGAAGCGGACTATAATGAGCAGTTCTTC.

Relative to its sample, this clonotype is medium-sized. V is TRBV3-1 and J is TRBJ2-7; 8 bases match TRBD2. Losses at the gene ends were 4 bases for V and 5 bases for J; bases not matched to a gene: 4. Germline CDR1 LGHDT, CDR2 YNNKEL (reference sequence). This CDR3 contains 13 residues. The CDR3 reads CASSRGGFNEQYF. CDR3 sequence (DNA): TGTGCCAGCAGCCGCGGGGGGTTCAACGAGCAGTACTTC.

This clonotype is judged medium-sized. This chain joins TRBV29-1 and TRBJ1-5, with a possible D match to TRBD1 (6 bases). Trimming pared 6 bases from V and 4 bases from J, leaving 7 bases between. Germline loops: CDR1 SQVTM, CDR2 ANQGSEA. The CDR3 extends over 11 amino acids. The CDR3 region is CSVGQNQPQHF. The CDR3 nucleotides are TGCAGCGTAGGACAGAATCAGCCCCAGCATTTT.

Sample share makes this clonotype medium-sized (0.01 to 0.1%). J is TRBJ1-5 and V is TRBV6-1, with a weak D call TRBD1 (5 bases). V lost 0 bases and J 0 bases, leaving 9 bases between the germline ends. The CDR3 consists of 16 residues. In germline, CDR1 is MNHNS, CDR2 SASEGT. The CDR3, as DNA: TGTGCCAGCAGTGAAGCCCTGACAGTTAGCAATCAGCCCCAGCATTTT. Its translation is CASSEALTVSNQPQHF.

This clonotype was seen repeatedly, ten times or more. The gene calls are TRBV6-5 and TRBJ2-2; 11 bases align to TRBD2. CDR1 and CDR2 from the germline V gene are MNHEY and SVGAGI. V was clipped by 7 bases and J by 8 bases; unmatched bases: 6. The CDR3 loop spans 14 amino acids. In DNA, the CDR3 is TGTGCCAGCATTCCTAGCGGGGGGCAGGGGGAGCTGTTTTTT. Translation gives CASIPSGGQGELFF.

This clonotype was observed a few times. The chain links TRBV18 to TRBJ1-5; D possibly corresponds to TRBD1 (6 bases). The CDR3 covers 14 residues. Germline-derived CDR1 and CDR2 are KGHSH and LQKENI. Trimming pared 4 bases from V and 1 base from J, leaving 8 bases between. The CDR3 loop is CASSQGVSNQPQHF. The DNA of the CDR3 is TGTGCCAGCTCACAGGGGGTAAGCAATCAGCCCCAGCATTTT.

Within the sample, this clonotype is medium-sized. This CDR3 is CASSYGRPPTGELFF. CDR3 nucleotide sequence: TGTGCCAGCAGTTACGGACGCCCACCCACCGGGGAGCTGTTTTTT. V and J are TRBV3-1 and TRBJ2-2, with unresolved D. CDR1 and CDR2 from the germline V gene are LGHDT and YNNKEL (reference sequence). V was clipped by 6 bases and J by 4 bases, with 15 bases between them. The CDR3 sequence is 15 residues long.

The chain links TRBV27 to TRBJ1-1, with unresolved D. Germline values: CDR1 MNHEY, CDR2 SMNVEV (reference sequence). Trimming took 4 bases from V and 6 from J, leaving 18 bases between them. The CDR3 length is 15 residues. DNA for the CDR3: TGTGCCAGCAGTTCTGGTCAGATCTCGGGCCCTGAAGCTTTCTTT. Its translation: CASSSGQISGPEAFF.

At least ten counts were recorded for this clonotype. CDR3 protein: CATRRVPGQGVTGYTF. In nucleotides, the CDR3 is TGTGCCACCAGAAGGGTACCGGGACAGGGGGTTACTGGCTACACCTTC. The rearrangement links TRBV6-5 to TRBJ1-2, with 11 bases fitting TRBD1. The J segment lost 7 bases and the V segment lost 10 bases, leaving 17 bases of the junction unmatched. CDR1 is MNHEY, CDR2 SVGAGI, per germline. The CDR3 consists of 16 residues.

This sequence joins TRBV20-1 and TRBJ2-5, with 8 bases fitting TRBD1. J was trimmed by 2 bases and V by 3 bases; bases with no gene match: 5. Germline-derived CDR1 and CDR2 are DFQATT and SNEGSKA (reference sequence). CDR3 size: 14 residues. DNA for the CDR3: TGCAGTGCTAGGGCAGGGGGCAGACAAGAGACCCAGTACTTC. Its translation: CSARAGGRQETQYF.

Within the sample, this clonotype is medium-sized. In nucleotides, the CDR3 is TGCAGTGCTAGCCGTCAGGGGGACACTGAAGCTTTCTTT. Translated, it gives CSASRQGDTEAFF. The chain couples TRBV20-1 to TRBJ1-1; 7 bases align to TRBD1. The J segment lost 3 bases and the V segment lost 3 bases, leaving 4 bases of the junction unmatched. The CDR3 consists of 13 residues. Germline V CDR1 and CDR2: DFQATT, SNEGSKA (reference sequence).

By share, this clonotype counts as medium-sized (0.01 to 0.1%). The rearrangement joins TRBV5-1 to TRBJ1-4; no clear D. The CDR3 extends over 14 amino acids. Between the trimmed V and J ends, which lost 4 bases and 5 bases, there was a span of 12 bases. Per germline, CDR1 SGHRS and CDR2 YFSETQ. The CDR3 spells CASSQQWGNEKLFF. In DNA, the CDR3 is TGCGCCAGCAGCCAACAGTGGGGAAATGAAAAACTGTTTTTT.

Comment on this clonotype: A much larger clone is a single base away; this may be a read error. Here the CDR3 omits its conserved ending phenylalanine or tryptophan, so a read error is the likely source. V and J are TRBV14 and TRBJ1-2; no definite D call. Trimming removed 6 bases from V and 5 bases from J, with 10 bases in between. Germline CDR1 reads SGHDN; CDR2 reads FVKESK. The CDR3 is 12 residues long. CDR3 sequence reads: CASRQSAYGYTI. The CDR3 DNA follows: TGTGCCAGCAGGCAAAGCGCATATGGCTACACCATC.